Shown below are 3 T cell receptor beta chains from a single sample sequenced in a study of T cell changes during pregnancy in multiple sclerosis. Here immunoSEQ multiplex PCR was the method, and the copy in TCRdb shows in-frame clones only, minus some. The sample consists of 75,000 to 95,000 clones, 80% to 95% of them appearing once. The input for sequencing was peripheral blood, taken in the first trimester of pregnancy. Source of these receptors: a female donor with multiple sclerosis, enrolled in a pregnancy study.

V is TRBV29-1 and J is TRBJ2-7, with TRBD2 matching 7 bases. V trimming: 5 bases; J trimming: 2 bases; junction bases outside the gene matches: 12. Germline CDR1 is SQVTM and CDR2 is ANQGSEA. CDR3 length: 15 amino acids. CDR3 amino acids: CSVLGGGRGPYEQYF. The CDR3 DNA reads as TGCAGCGTTCTCGGGGGAGGGAGGGGCCCCTACGAGCAGTACTTC.

In its sample, this clone was seen many times. The rearrangement uses TRBV29-1 and TRBJ1-1; the D gene is possibly TRBD1 (5 bases). CDR1 is SQVTM and CDR2 is ANQGSEA in the germline V gene. The CDR3 consists of 13 residues. Trimming shortened V by 8 bases and J by 1 base, and 14 bases separated the two germline ends. CDR3 region: CSPVMGPNTEAFF. DNA for the CDR3: TGCAGCCCCGTCATGGGGCCGAACACTGAAGCTTTCTTT.

The J gene is TRBJ2-1, the V gene TRBV27, with a weak D call TRBD1 (6 bases). Trimming left V 4 bases short and J 8 bases short, with 15 bases between. CDR1 and CDR2 (germline): MNHEY, SMNVEV (reference sequence). The CDR3 covers 14 residues. The CDR3 DNA reads TGTGCCAGCAGTTCCCCCTTCAGGGGCGATGAGCAGTTCTTC. It translates to CASSSPFRGDEQFF.